The T cell receptor (beta chain) described here comes from a study of shared clonotypes between healthy human individuals. As for the study in general: Per-donor plates numbered three CD4 naive, three CD4 memory, two CD8 naive and one CD8 memory. General study results and limits: Clonotype sharing among donors, it was expected, would be affected by sequencing depth.

Profiled with immunoSEQ multiplex PCR; TCRdb holds only in-frame clones, not every one. The table includes about 340,000 clones, about 70% detected once. Regarding this clone: Its antigen is undetermined.

This receptor was obtained from a man aged 25-40 years in good health. The material sequenced was memory CD4+ T cells sorted from blood. Sample subset: CD45RA-negative fraction.

The CDR3: CASSLLSGRNEQFF. In DNA form, the CDR3 reads TGTGCCAGCAGTTTATTGAGCGGGAGAAATGAGCAGTTCTTC. J is TRBJ2-1 and V is TRBV2, with 8 positions matching TRBD2. The germline gives CDR1 SNHLY, CDR2 FYNNEI. The CDR3 covers 14 residues. Trimming removed 5 bases from V and 7 bases from J; junction bases left unmatched: 7. The full variable domain, its missing parts supplied by reference TRBV2 and TRBJ2-1, is EPEVTQTPSHQVTQMGQEVILRCVPISNHLYFYWYRQILGQKVEFLVSFYNNEISEKSEIFDDQFSVERPDGSNFTLKIRSTKLEDSAMYFCASSLLSGRNEQFFGPGTRLTVL.